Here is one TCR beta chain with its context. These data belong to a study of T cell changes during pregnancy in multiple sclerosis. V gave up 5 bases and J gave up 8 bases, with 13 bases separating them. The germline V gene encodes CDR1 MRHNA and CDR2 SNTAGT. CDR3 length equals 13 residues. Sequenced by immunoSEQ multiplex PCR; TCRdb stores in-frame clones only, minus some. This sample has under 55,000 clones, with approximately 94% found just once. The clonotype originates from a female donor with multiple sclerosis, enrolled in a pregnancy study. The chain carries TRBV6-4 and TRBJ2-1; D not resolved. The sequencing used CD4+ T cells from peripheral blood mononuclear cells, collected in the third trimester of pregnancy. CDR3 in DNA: TGTGCCAGCAGTCAGACAAGGTGGGATGAGCAGTTCTTC. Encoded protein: CASSQTRWDEQFF.